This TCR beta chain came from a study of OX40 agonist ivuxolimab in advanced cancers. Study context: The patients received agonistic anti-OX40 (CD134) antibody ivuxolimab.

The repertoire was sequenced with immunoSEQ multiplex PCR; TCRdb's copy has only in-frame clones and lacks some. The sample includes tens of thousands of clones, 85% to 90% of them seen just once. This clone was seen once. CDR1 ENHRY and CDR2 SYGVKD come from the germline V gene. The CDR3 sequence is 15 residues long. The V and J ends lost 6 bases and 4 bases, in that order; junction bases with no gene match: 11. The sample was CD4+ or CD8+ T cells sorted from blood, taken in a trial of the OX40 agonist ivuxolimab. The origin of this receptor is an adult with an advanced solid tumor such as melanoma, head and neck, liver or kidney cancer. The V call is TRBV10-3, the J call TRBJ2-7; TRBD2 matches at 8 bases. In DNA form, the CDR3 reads TGTGCCATCAGGGGAGCGGGGGCTTTGGATTACGAGCAGTACTTC. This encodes CAIRGAGALDYEQYF.